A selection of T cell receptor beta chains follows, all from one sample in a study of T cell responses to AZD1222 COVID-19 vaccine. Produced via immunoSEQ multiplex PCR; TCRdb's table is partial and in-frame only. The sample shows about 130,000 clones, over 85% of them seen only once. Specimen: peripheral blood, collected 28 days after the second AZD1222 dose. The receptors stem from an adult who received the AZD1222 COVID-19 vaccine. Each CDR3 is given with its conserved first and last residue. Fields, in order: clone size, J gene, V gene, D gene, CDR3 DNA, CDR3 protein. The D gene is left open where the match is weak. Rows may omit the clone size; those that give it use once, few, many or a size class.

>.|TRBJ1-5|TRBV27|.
TGTGCCAGCAGTTTATCGGGGATTGGGGATCAGCCCCAGCATTTT
CASSLSGIGDQPQHF
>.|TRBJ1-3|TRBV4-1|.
TGCGCCAGCAGCCAATTTTCGTGGGCTCCGTCTGGAAACACCATATATTTT
CASSQFSWAPSGNTIYF
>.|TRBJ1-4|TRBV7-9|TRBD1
TGTGCCAGCAGCTTAGCGCTAGGGGGCTCTGCTAATGAAAAACTGTTTTTT
CASSLALGGSANEKLFF
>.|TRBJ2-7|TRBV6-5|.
TGTGCCAGCAGGTACACAGTGGGGGCTTTCGAGCAGTACTTC
CASRYTVGAFEQYF
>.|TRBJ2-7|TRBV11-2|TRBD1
TGTGCCAGCACCTCAGATGGCCGGAGACAGGGTTACGAGCAGTACTTC
CASTSDGRRQGYEQYF
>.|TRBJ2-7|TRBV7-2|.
TGTGCCAGCAGCTTATTCGGGGGCACATCCTACGAGCAGTACTTC
CASSLFGGTSYEQYF
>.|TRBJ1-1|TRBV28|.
TGTGCCAGCAGTTTAGGGGGGAATGAAGCTTTCTTT
CASSLGGNEAFF
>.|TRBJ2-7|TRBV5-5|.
TGTGCCAGCAGCTTGTGGGGCAGCCACTACGAGCAGTACTTC
CASSLWGSHYEQYF
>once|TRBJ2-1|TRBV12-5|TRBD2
TGTGCTAGTGGTTTGGTAGCGGGGGCGAGCAATGAGCAGTTCTTC
CASGLVAGASNEQFF
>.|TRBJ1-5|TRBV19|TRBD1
TGTGCCAGTAGTCCGGACAGGGCCGGCAATCAGCCCCAGCATTTT
CASSPDRAGNQPQHF
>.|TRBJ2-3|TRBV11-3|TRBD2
TGTGCCAGCAGCTTAGCCCATAGCGGGGGCTTCACAGATACGCAGTATTTT
CASSLAHSGGFTDTQYF
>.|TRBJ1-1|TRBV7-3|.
TGTGCCAGCAGCTTGGGGATGACAGGGAACACTGAAGCTTTCTTT
CASSLGMTGNTEAFF
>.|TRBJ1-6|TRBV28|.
TGTGCCAGCAGTCCAATGCGAGGAGGTTACCCCCTCCACTTT
CASSPMRGGYPLHF
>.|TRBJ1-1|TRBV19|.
TGTGCCAGTAGTACCCCAGACCGGGGGGCTTTCTTT
CASSTPDRGAFF
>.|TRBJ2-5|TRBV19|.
TGTGCCAGTAGTGGTGGGCCAATTCAAGAGACCCAGTACTTC
CASSGGPIQETQYF
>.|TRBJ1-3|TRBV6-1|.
TGTGCCAGCAGTGAACTGGGGACTCGAAACACCATATATTTT
CASSELGTRNTIYF
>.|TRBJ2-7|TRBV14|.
TGTGCCAGCAGCCAGCCCGGGTTTGCGCAGTACTTC
CASSQPGFAQYF